The 30 T cell receptor beta chains reported below all come from one sample, sequenced in a study of cytomegalovirus exposure and HLA in healthy donors. With 60 Vbeta and 13 Jbeta primers, the PCR was carried out. Profiled with immunoSEQ multiplex PCR; TCRdb holds only in-frame clones, not every one. The sample totals 100,000 to 150,000 clones. Sample: PBMCs. The source of these receptors is a man aged 18 to 30 in good health and CMV-seronegative.

CDR3 bases: TGTGCCTGGAGTGTAGGGCAGGGGGCCTACGAGCAGTACTTC. Translation gives CAWSVGQGAYEQYF. The chain couples TRBV30 to TRBJ2-7, with 7 bases aligning to TRBD1. The CDR3 runs to 14 residues. J lost 2 bases, V lost 0 bases, and 4 bases had no gene match. Germline V gene data show CDR1 as GTSNPN and CDR2 as SVGIG (reference sequence).

V usage is TRBV7-9 and J usage is TRBJ2-3; 13 bases match TRBD2. There are 19 residues in the CDR3. Trimming at V came to 5 bases and at J to 2 bases, leaving 13 bases not matched to a gene. Germline values: CDR1 SEHNR, CDR2 FQNEAQ (reference sequence). CDR3 nucleotide sequence: TGTGCCAGCAGCCTCCAGCCGACTAGCGGGAGGCACTACACAGATACGCAGTATTTT. This translates into CASSLQPTSGRHYTDTQYF.

The chain is built from TRBV27 and TRBJ1-5, with TRBD1 identical over 9 bases. Germline V gene sequence: CDR1 MNHEY, CDR2 SMNVEV (reference sequence). V trimming: 6 bases; J trimming: 1 base; junction bases outside the gene matches: 13. The CDR3 totals 18 residues. CDR3 bases: TGTGCCAGCAGCGCTAAAAGTACAGGGGGCCGAAGCAATCAGCCCCAGCATTTT. Amino acid sequence: CASSAKSTGGRSNQPQHF.

V gene TRBV27 combines with J gene TRBJ1-2, with D perhaps matching TRBD1 (5 bases). The germline V gene has CDR1 MNHEY and CDR2 SMNVEV (reference sequence). CDR3 size: 12 residues. V lost 5 bases and J lost 8, with 12 bases in between. CDR3 in amino acids: CASSPPGGGYTF. Written as DNA, the CDR3 is TGTGCCAGCAGTCCCCCGGGGGGAGGCTACACCTTC.

The rearrangement links TRBV29-1 to TRBJ2-7; D may be TRBD2 (6 bases). Between the trimmed V and J ends, which lost 6 bases and 2 bases, there was a span of 17 bases. The germline V gene has CDR1 SQVTM and CDR2 ANQGSEA. CDR3 length: 14 amino acids. This CDR3 is CSVARDPFTYEQYF. DNA of the CDR3: TGCAGCGTCGCGCGGGACCCATTCACCTACGAGCAGTACTTC.

V usage is TRBV5-8 and J usage is TRBJ1-2; D gene ambiguous. Trimming left V 0 bases short and J 1 base short, with 7 bases between. Germline assignment: CDR1 SGHTS and CDR2 YDEGEE. The CDR3 is 14 amino acids. The CDR3 spells CASSLAENNYGYTF. In DNA, the CDR3 is TGTGCCAGCAGCTTGGCGGAGAATAACTATGGCTACACCTTC.

V gene TRBV5-4 combines with J gene TRBJ2-7, with a tentative D call TRBD1 (5 bases). The CDR3 is 13 residues long. V was pared by 4 bases and J by 7 bases, with 15 bases between. Germline V gives CDR1 SGHNT, CDR2 YYREEE (reference sequence). This CDR3 reads CASSEDSWREQYF. The CDR3 bases are TGTGCCAGCAGCGAAGACAGTTGGCGAGAGCAGTACTTC.

The genes are TRBV9 and TRBJ2-3, with D possibly being TRBD2 (7 bases). Germline CDR1 reads SGDLS; CDR2 reads YYNGEE. The CDR3 spans 15 residues. V gave up 0 bases and J gave up 5 bases, with 13 bases separating them. The CDR3: CASSVGGGQIDTQYF. In DNA form, the CDR3 reads TGTGCCAGCAGCGTAGGGGGGGGCCAAATAGATACGCAGTATTTT.

V is TRBV28 and J is TRBJ1-5, with 11 bases lining up with TRBD1. The CDR3 is 17 residues long. J was trimmed by 6 bases and V by 1 base; bases with no gene match: 8. Germline lookup yields CDR1 MDHEN and CDR2 SYDVKM. Written as DNA, the CDR3 is TGTGCCAGCAGTTTATCCCCCTTGGGACAGGGGGTTCAGCCCCAGCATTTT. Its protein is CASSLSPLGQGVQPQHF.

The rearrangement uses TRBV14 and TRBJ1-6; D is uncertain. V was shortened by 8 bases and J by 9 bases, with 26 bases between the two germline ends. The length of the CDR3 is 17 residues. CDR1 is SGHDN, CDR2 FVKESK, per germline. Here the CDR3 reads CASPTNVDEGIASPLHF. The CDR3 coding sequence is TGTGCCAGCCCTACTAACGTCGACGAGGGAATAGCTTCACCCCTCCACTTT.

The J gene is TRBJ2-7, the V gene TRBV19; possible D gene TRBD1, 6 bases. CDR1 is LNHDA, CDR2 SQIVND, per germline (reference sequence). The CDR3 sequence is 15 residues long. Between the trimmed V and J ends, which lost 3 bases and 0 bases, there was a span of 12 bases. The CDR3 DNA follows: TGTGCCAGTAGTATTGGGACACCCGGCTCCTACGAGCAGTACTTC. Its translation is CASSIGTPGSYEQYF.

This chain uses TRBV18 with TRBJ1-2; possible D gene TRBD1, 5 bases. Germline assignment: CDR1 KGHSH and CDR2 LQKENI. Trimming left V 2 bases short and J 6 bases short, with 10 bases between. CDR3 length equals 13 residues. As DNA, the CDR3 is TGTGCCAGCTCACCAGAGGCAGGGAATGGCTACACCTTC. Amino acids: CASSPEAGNGYTF. The full variable domain, completed using reference TRBV18 and TRBJ1-2, is NAGVMQNPRHLVRRRGQEARLRCSPMKGHSHVYWYRQLPEEGLKFMVYLQKENIIDESGMPKERFSAEFPKEGPSILRIQQVVRGDSAAYFCASSPEAGNGYTFGSGTRLTVV.

The CDR3 here is CASSLTGTSNTGELFF. In nucleotides, the CDR3 is TGTGCCAGCAGCTTAACCGGGACATCGAACACCGGGGAGCTGTTTTTT. The gene calls are TRBV7-2 and TRBJ2-2; weak D call: TRBD1 (6 bases). The CDR3 runs 16 residues. V shed 2 bases and J shed 0 bases, with 10 bases lying between them. Germline V gene sequence: CDR1 SGHTA, CDR2 FQGNSA.

This CDR3 is CASSTPGHRLSDTQYF. CDR3 DNA sequence: TGTGCCAGCAGTACTCCGGGACACCGACTGTCAGATACGCAGTATTTT. J is TRBJ2-3 and V is TRBV28, with D perhaps matching TRBD1 (6 bases). V was shortened by 5 bases and J by 4 bases, with 19 bases between the two germline ends. CDR1 and CDR2 (germline): MDHEN, SYDVKM. The length of the CDR3 is 16 residues.

The CDR3 reads CASSPPGGASYNEQFF. CDR3 DNA: TGTGCCAGCTCACCACCTGGTGGGGCCTCCTACAATGAGCAGTTCTTC. The chain employs TRBV18 and TRBJ2-1; D may be TRBD1 (5 bases). Germline assignment: CDR1 KGHSH and CDR2 LQKENI. V lost 0 bases and J lost 0, with 9 bases in between. The CDR3 has 16 amino acids.

The V and J genes are TRBV6-5 and TRBJ2-5, with D possibly matching TRBD2 (6 bases). The V end lost 5 bases, the J end lost 2 bases, and 15 bases lay between the germline ends. The germline CDR1 and CDR2 sequences are MNHEY and SVGAGI. The CDR3 totals 15 residues. In nucleotides, the CDR3 is TGTGCCAGCAGTGGGAGGCCAATCCCACAAGAGACCCAGTACTTC. Encoded protein: CASSGRPIPQETQYF.

V is TRBV2 and J is TRBJ2-1; D perhaps matches TRBD2 (5 bases). Trimming stripped 6 bases from V and 3 bases from J, with 15 bases between. The V gene's germline CDR1 is SNHLY and CDR2 FYNNEI. The CDR3 extends over 15 amino acids. Here the CDR3 reads CASREDGLGYNEQFF. The CDR3 nucleotides are TGTGCCAGCAGGGAGGACGGACTTGGCTACAATGAGCAGTTCTTC.

The chain combines TRBV18 with TRBJ1-5; D uncertain. Trimming cost V 1 base and J 2 bases, with 6 bases left between them. This CDR3 is 14 amino acids long. Germline loops: CDR1 KGHSH, CDR2 LQKENI. In DNA form, the CDR3 reads TGTGCCAGCTCACCACAGGAGGGCAATCAGCCCCAGCATTTT. This encodes CASSPQEGNQPQHF.

The chain links TRBV7-8 to TRBJ1-2; D is unresolved. CDR1 SGHVS and CDR2 FQNEAQ come from the germline V gene. This CDR3 has 12 amino acids. The germline V and J ends were trimmed by 0 bases and 7 bases, with 6 bases remaining between them. Here the CDR3 DNA reads TGTGCCAGCAGCTTAGCGTCGTTTGGCTACACCTTC. Translated: CASSLASFGYTF. The complete variable domain, with remaining parts taken from reference TRBV7-8 and TRBJ1-2, reads GAGVSQSPRYKVAKRGQDVALRCDPISGHVSLFWYQQALGQGPEFLTYFQNEAQLDKSGLPSDRFFAERPEGSVSTLKIQRTQQEDSAVYLCASSLASFGYTFGSGTRLTVV.

The rearrangement links TRBV9 to TRBJ2-1, with a possible D match to TRBD1 (6 bases). Germline values: CDR1 SGDLS, CDR2 YYNGEE. The CDR3 is 14 residues long. Trimming shortened V by 4 bases and J by 10 bases, and 18 bases separated the two germline ends. CDR3 DNA: TGTGCCAGCAGCACCGGGACACCTGGAGGAGAGCAGTTCTTC. Its protein product is CASSTGTPGGEQFF. Complete variable domain (other parts from reference TRBV9 and TRBJ2-1): DSGVTQTPKHLITATGQRVTLRCSPRSGDLSVYWYQQSLDQGLQFLIQYYNGEERAKGNILERFSAQQFPDLHSELNLSSLELGDSALYFCASSTGTPGGEQFFGPGTRLTVL.

The chain recombines TRBV29-1 with TRBJ1-2; D may be TRBD1 (6 bases). Germline values: CDR1 SQVTM, CDR2 ANQGSEA. The CDR3 runs to 15 residues. V was trimmed by 1 base and J by 0 bases, leaving 12 bases between them. The CDR3 region has the DNA TGCAGCGTTGAAGTCCTGGACAGCCCTAACTATGGCTACACCTTC. It translates to CSVEVLDSPNYGYTF.

The chain is built from TRBV28 and TRBJ2-7; TRBD1 aligns across 9 bases. There are 12 residues in the CDR3. Germline V gives CDR1 MDHEN, CDR2 SYDVKM. J lost 6 bases, V lost 6 bases, and 3 bases had no gene match. Here the CDR3 reads CASRETGGEQYF. CDR3 DNA sequence: TGTGCCAGCAGAGAGACAGGGGGCGAGCAGTACTTC.

CDR3 residues: CASRSGGLNSYEQYF. The CDR3 region has the DNA TGTGCCAGCAGGTCCGGGGGGCTTAACTCCTACGAGCAGTACTTC. The chain links TRBV28 to TRBJ2-5; D is perhaps TRBD2 (7 bases). The end of the DNA is better explained by TRBJ2-7, so the J call may be wrong. Germline CDR1 reads MDHEN; CDR2 reads SYDVKM. The CDR3 has 15 residues.

V is TRBV15 and J is TRBJ2-1; possibly TRBD1 for D (5 bases). CDR1 and CDR2 from the germline V gene are LNHNV and YYDKDF (reference sequence). This CDR3 region has 15 residues. The germline V and J ends were trimmed by 1 base and 7 bases, with 14 bases remaining between them. In DNA form, the CDR3 reads TGTGCCACCAGCAGAGCCCCTCTTACAGGAAATGAGCAGTTCTTC. It yields the protein CATSRAPLTGNEQFF.

The V call is TRBV28, the J call TRBJ2-7, with TRBD1 as a possible D gene (5 bases). Germline CDR1 and CDR2: MDHEN and SYDVKM. This CDR3 has 15 residues. V was pared by 5 bases and J by 0 bases, with 14 bases between. This chain's CDR3 is CASSETAWSSYEQYF. The CDR3 DNA follows: TGTGCCAGCAGTGAGACAGCCTGGAGCTCCTACGAGCAGTACTTC.

The chain uses TRBV19 and TRBJ2-2; TRBD2 matches at 7 bases. CDR1 LNHDA and CDR2 SQIVND come from the germline V gene (reference sequence). This CDR3 region has 17 residues. V shed 5 bases, J shed 5 bases, and the junction held 14 bases outside the gene matches. The CDR3 nucleotides are TGTGCCAGTAGTGGGAGATTGGGGGGGAGCGTGACCGGGGAGCTGTTTTTT. As protein: CASSGRLGGSVTGELFF.

The J gene is TRBJ2-7, the V gene TRBV7-2; 8 nucleotides match TRBD1. The trim removed 3 bases at V and 3 bases at J, leaving 1 base unmatched. This CDR3 contains 13 residues. The germline V gene has CDR1 SGHTA and CDR2 FQGNSA. CDR3 in amino acids: CASSLTGDYEQYF. The CDR3 region has the DNA TGTGCCAGCAGCTTGACAGGGGACTACGAGCAGTACTTC.

The rearrangement joins TRBV6-6 to TRBJ1-1; D is unresolved. V was cut by 8 bases and J by 4 bases, with 17 bases left in between. CDR1 and CDR2 from the germline V gene are MNHNY and SVGAGI (reference sequence). The CDR3 totals 14 residues. CDR3 region: CASLTRTPGTEAFF. The CDR3 nucleotides are TGTGCCAGCCTTACCCGCACCCCGGGCACTGAAGCTTTCTTT.

The gene calls are TRBV9 and TRBJ1-1; no firm D call. CDR3 length equals 14 residues. The germline CDR1 and CDR2 sequences are SGDLS and YYNGEE. V was pared by 0 bases and J by 0 bases, with 6 bases between. The CDR3 reads CASSVASVNTEAFF. The CDR3 nucleotides are TGTGCCAGCAGCGTAGCATCAGTGAACACTGAAGCTTTCTTT.

The J gene is TRBJ2-3, the V gene TRBV4-3, with a weak D call TRBD2 (6 bases). V was clipped by 1 base and J by 5 bases, with 13 bases between them. Germline values: CDR1 LGHNA, CDR2 YSLEER. This CDR3 has 15 residues. The DNA for the CDR3 is TGCGCCAGCAGCCAAGGTGATGGGGGGATAGATACGCAGTATTTT. Its protein is CASSQGDGGIDTQYF.